By sample fraction, the clone carrying this T cell receptor (beta chain) is medium-sized. TCRdb re-analyzed the PCR reads using MiXCR. The sample lists some 15,000 clones; around 13% were seen once. Before thyroid surgery, none of the patients had received any treatment. The V end was cut by 6 bases, the J end by 4 bases, with 11 bases between. The CDR3 sequence is 13 residues long. The germline V gene has CDR1 SNHLY and CDR2 FYNNEI. This sample is drawn from a study of metastatic and nonmetastatic thyroid tumors. The chain combines TRBV2 with TRBJ2-3; possible D gene TRBD1, 5 bases. Material for sequencing was blood. This sequence was found in a female donor with papillary thyroid cancer or a benign thyroid nodule (not recorded which). Some clones in this sample may be carry-over from other donors' samples. DNA of the CDR3: TGTGCCAGCAGCGACAGCATTTCAGATACGCAGTATTTT. Translating it yields CASSDSISDTQYF.